This T cell receptor (beta chain) was captured by sequencing in a study of CD8 T cells in Susac syndrome. Study-level information: Of the sequenced Susac syndrome patients, 5 or 6 had active disease and roughly eight were in remission.

Per the germline V gene, CDR1 is SGHKS and CDR2 is YYEKEE (reference sequence). CDR3 length: 15 residues. Trimming left V 0 bases short and J 3 bases short, with 7 bases between. General observations from the study: The authors acknowledged that their TCR sequencing and HLA analysis involved a relatively small number of individuals.

CD8+ and CD4+ T cells from blood underwent TCR beta sequencing. It was negative isolation that provided the CD8+ and CD4+ T cells, whereas TEMRA cells were enriched by FACS. With respect to this clonotype: Its antigen remains unknown.

RNA was extracted with the RNeasy kit, and a quantity of about 0.45 to 1 ug was reverse transcribed using random hexamers. MiXCR, run by TCRdb on the immunoSEQ multiplex PCR reads, gives a single entry per CDR3 protein. The sample holds some 150,000 distinct CDR3 sequences; 85% to 95% are singletons and the top ten take 0.16%. J is TRBJ2-6 and V is TRBV5-5, with D tentatively TRBD1 (5 bases). The specimen sequenced was CD4+ T cells from PBMCs. The source is a human donor with Susac syndrome. CDR3 coding DNA: TGTGCCAGCAGCTTGGACAGGATTGGGGCCAACGTCCTGACTTTC. Amino acid sequence: CASSLDRIGANVLTF. Using reference TRBV5-5 and TRBJ2-6 for the parts outside the CDR3, the full variable domain is DAGVTQSPTHLIKTRGQQVTLRCSPISGHKSVSWYQQVLGQGPQFIFQYYEKEERGRGNFPDRFSARQFPNYSSELNVNALLLGDSALYLCASSLDRIGANVLTFGAGSRLTVL.